Detailed here is one TCR beta chain. Its antigen is unknown. No much larger clone is present one base from it, and per-base qualities are unavailable. This record belongs to a study of blood T cell repertoires in COVID-19 (dated by TCRdb to 2019 to 2021). Turning to the overall study: Samples covering the acute and convalescent phases of COVID-19 were provided by collaborators in the United States, Italy and Spain. The material from the prospective study consisted of cDNA or gDNA derived from T cells, B-cell-depleted T cells, or PBMCs. Subjects who had been exposed to COVID-19, were actively infected with it, or had recovered from it provided the deeply sampled blood TCRbeta repertoires that made up the dataset. The repertoires were released in a freely available public database intended as a resource for research on the immune response to SARS-CoV-2. The samples were drawn from the first 160 participants of the ongoing ImmuneRACE study and from about 1,200 subjects provided by 6 global collaborators. The sample metadata nearly always contained a de-identified subject ID, COVID-19 status, age in years and sex. Where available, HLA class I and class II types were obtained from metadata supplied by the sample provider rather than from assay-based typing.

Measured from the cysteine to the phenylalanine, the CDR3 is 16 residues long. The retained sequence is limited to the CDR3, 48 bases, with the frame set at the first base. For CDR1 and CDR2, the germline V gene lists SGHTA and FQGNSA. Trimmed from V: 0 bases; trimmed from J: 2 bases; junction bases lacking a gene match: 1. Beyond this particular receptor, the publication reports: Clinical and demographic metadata were provided uncurated, with the amount varying by source and participant.

The immunoSEQ Assay, a bias-controlled multiplex PCR, was used to amplify TCRbeta CDR3 regions from genomic DNA. In the original analysis: Within the assay, amplification of reference gene primers was used to estimate how many nucleated cells each sample contained. To quantify the absolute abundance of each unique TCRbeta CDR3 rearrangement, sequence reads were collapsed and filtered. Productive Simpson clonality was computed per sample as the square root of Simpson's diversity index over productive rearrangements. TCRdb limited this immuneACCESS table to in-frame rearrangements with V and J called. A share of clones is missing; checked studies link under half to unresolved V genes, and the rest is unexplained. Clonal size and the V and J genes are those of that table, whereas D and trimming came from the DNA. This sample gives hundreds of thousands of clones in total; around nine tenths of them show up just once. The ten largest clones add up to over 1% of the sample.

Each collaborating institution followed its own protocols to collect whole blood in K2EDTA tubes. For TCRbeta analysis, collaborators shipped samples in one of three forms: frozen whole blood, isolated PBMCs, or DNA extracted from either of those sample types. Recombination linked TRBV7-2 to TRBJ2-6, with TRBD1 matching 7 junction bases. The receptor's source is an older man with acute or convalescent COVID-19. The sequenced sample was peripheral blood. The nucleotide sequence is given as TGTGCCAGCAGCTTAGCCGGGACAGCTGGGGCCAACGTCCTGACTTTC. The encoded protein is CASSLAGTAGANVLTF. Reference TRBV7-2 and TRBJ2-6 genes cover what lies past the CDR3, so the full variable domain is GAGVSQSPSNKVTEKGKDVELRCDPISGHTALYWYRQSLGQGLEFLIYFQGNSAPDKSGLPSDRFSAERTGGSVSTLTIQRTQQEDSAVYLCASSLAGTAGANVLTFGAGSRLTVL.